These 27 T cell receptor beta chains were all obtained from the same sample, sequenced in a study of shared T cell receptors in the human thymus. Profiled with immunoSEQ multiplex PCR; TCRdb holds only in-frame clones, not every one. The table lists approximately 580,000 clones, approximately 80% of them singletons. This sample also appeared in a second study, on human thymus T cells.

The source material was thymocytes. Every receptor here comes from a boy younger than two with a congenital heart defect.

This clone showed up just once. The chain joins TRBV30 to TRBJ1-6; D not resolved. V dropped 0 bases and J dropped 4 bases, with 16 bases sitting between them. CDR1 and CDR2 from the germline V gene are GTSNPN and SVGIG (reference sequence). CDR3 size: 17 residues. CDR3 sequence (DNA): TGTGCCTGGAGTGTACCCAACAGTGAACTGTATAATTCACCCCTCCACTTT. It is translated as CAWSVPNSELYNSPLHF.

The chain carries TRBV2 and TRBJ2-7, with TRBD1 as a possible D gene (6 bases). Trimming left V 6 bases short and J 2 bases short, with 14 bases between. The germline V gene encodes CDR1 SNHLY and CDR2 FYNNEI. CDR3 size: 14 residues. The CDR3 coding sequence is TGTGCCAGCAGCGCACAGGGAGTGGCCTACGAGCAGTACTTC. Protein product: CASSAQGVAYEQYF.

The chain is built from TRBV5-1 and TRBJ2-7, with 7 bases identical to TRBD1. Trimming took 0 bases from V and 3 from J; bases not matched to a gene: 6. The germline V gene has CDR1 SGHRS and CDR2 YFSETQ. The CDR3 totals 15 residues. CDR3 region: CASSLEAGGFYEQYF. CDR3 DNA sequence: TGCGCCAGCAGCTTGGAGGCAGGGGGTTTCTACGAGCAGTACTTC.

For the CDR3, the DNA is TGTGCCAGCAGCTTAGCGGGAGGACACAAACTTCAAGAGACCCAGTACTTC. Encoded protein: CASSLAGGHKLQETQYF. This sequence joins TRBV5-6 and TRBJ2-5, with 9 bases that match TRBD2. Germline V gene sequence: CDR1 SGHDT, CDR2 YYEEEE. This CDR3 is built from 17 residues. The junction had 10 bases not matched to a gene; V was cut back by 2 bases and J by 2 bases.

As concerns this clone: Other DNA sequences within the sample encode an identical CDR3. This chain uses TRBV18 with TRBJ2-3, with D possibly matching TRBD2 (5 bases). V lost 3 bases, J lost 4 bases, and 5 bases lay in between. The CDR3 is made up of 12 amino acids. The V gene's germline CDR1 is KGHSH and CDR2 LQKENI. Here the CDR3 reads CASSPRADTQYF. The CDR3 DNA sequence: TGTGCCAGCTCACCGCGGGCAGATACGCAGTATTTT.

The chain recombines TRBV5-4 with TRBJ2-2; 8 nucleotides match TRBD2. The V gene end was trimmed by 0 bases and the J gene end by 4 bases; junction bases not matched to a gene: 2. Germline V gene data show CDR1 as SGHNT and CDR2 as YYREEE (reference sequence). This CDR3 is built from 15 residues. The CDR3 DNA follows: TGTGCCAGCAGCTTGGCGGGGGGGCTCACCGGGGAGCTGTTTTTT. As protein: CASSLAGGLTGELFF. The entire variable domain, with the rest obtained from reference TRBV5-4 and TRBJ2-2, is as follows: ETGVTQSPTHLIKTRGQQVTLRCSSQSGHNTVSWYQQALGQGPQFIFQYYREEENGRGNFPPRFSGLQFPNYSSELNVNALELDDSALYLCASSLAGGLTGELFFGEGSRLTVL.

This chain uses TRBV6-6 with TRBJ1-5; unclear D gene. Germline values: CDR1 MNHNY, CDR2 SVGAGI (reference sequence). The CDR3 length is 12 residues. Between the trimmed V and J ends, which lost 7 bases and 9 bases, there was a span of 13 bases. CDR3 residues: CASTTKEGPQHF. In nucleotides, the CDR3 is TGTGCCAGCACCACAAAGGAGGGGCCCCAGCATTTT.

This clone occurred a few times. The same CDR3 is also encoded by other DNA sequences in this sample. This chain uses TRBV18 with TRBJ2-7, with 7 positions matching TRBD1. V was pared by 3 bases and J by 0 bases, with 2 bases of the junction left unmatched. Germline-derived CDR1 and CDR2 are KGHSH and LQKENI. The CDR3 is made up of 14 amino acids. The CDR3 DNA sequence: TGTGCCAGCTCACCGGGACAGAGCTCCTACGAGCAGTACTTC. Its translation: CASSPGQSSYEQYF.

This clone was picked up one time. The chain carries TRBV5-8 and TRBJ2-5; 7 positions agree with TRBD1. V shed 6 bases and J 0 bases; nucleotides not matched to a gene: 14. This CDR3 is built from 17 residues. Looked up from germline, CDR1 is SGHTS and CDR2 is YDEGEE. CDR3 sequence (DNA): TGTGCCAGCACCCCCTCAGGACAGGTCCAGTACCAAGAGACCCAGTACTTC. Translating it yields CASTPSGQVQYQETQYF.

CDR3 region: CASSQVPASGRVDTQYF. CDR3 DNA: TGCGCCAGCAGCCAAGTACCCGCTAGCGGGAGGGTAGATACGCAGTATTTT. This sequence joins TRBV4-3 and TRBJ2-3, with TRBD2 matching 12 bases. In germline, CDR1 is LGHNA, CDR2 YSLEER. CDR3 size: 17 residues. The trim removed 1 base at V and 5 bases at J, leaving 7 bases unmatched.

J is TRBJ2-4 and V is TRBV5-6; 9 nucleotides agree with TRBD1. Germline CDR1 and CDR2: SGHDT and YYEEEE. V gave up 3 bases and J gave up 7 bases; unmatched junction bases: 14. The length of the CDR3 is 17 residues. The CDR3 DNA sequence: TGTGCCAGCAGCTGGGGTCCGGGGGACAGGGTAGGGAACATTCAGTACTTC. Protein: CASSWGPGDRVGNIQYF.

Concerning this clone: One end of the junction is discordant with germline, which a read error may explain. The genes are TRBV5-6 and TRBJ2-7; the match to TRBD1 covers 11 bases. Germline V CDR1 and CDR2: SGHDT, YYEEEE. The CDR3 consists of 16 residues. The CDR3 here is CASSLGQGERPYEQYF. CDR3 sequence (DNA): TGTGCCAGCAGCCTGGGACAGGGGGAAAGACCCTATGAGCAGTACTTC.

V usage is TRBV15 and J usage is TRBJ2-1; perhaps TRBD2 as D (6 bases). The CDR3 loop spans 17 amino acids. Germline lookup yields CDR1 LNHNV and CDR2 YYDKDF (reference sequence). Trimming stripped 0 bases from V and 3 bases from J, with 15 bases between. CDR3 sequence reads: CATSRDRAGPIYNEQFF. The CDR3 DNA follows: TGTGCCACCAGCAGAGATCGGGCGGGACCCATCTACAATGAGCAGTTCTTC.

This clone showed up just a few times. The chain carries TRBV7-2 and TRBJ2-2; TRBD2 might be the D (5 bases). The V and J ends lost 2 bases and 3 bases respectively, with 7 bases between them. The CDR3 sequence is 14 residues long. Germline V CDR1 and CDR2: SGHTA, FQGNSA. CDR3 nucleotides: TGTGCCAGCAGCTTACACGGGGACACCGGGGAGCTGTTTTTT. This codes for CASSLHGDTGELFF.

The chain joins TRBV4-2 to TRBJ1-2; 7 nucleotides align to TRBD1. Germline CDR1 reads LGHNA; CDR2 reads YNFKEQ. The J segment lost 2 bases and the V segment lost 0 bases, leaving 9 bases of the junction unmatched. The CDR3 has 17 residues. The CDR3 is CASSQDRITGENYGYTF. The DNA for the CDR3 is TGTGCCAGCAGCCAAGATAGAATAACAGGGGAGAACTATGGCTACACCTTC.

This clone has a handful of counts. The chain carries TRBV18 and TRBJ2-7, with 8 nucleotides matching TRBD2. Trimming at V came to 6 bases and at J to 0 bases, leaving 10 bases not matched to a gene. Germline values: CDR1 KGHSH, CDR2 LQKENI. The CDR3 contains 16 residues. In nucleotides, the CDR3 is TGTGCCAGCTCCGCGGGGGCTAGCGGGCACTCCTACGAGCAGTACTTC. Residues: CASSAGASGHSYEQYF.

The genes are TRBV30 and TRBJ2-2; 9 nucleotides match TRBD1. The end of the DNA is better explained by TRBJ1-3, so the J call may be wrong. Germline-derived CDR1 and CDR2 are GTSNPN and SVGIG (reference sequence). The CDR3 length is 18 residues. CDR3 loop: CAWSVRGQGPEAGNTIYF. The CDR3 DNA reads TGTGCCTGGAGTGTACGAGGACAGGGGCCTGAGGCGGGAAACACCATATATTTT.

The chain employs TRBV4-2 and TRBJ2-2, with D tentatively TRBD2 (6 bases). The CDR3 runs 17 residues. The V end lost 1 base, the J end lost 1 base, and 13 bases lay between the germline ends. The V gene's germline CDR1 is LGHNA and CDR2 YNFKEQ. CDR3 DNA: TGTGCCAGCAGCCAAGTAGAGACGGGGGAGAACACCGGGGAGCTGTTTTTT. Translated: CASSQVETGENTGELFF.

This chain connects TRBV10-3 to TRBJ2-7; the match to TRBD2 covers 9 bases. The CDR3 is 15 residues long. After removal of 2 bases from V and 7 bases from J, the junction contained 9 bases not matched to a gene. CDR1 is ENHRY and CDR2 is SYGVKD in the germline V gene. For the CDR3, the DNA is TGTGCCATCAGTGAGGGAATAGCGGGAGCGGTAGAGCAGTACTTC. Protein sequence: CAISEGIAGAVEQYF.

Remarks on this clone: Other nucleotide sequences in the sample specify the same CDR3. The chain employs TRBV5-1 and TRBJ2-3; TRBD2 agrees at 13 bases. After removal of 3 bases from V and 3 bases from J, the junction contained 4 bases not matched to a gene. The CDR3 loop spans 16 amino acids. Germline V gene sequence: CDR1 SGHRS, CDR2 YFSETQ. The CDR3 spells CASSSRTSGSTDTQYF. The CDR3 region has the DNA TGCGCCAGCAGCTCCCGGACTAGCGGGAGTACAGATACGCAGTATTTT.

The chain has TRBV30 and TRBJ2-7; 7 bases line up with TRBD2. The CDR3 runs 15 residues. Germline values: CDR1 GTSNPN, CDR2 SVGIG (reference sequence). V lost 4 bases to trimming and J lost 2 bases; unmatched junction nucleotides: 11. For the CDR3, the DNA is TGTGCCTGGAATAGAGCTAGCGGCTTTGCCTACGAGCAGTACTTC. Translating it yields CAWNRASGFAYEQYF.

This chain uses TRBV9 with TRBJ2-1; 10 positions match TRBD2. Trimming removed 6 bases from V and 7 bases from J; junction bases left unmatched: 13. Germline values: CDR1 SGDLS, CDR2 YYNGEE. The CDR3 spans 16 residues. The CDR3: CASTHKREGRRNEQFF. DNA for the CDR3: TGTGCCAGCACCCATAAGCGGGAGGGCCGACGGAATGAGCAGTTCTTC.

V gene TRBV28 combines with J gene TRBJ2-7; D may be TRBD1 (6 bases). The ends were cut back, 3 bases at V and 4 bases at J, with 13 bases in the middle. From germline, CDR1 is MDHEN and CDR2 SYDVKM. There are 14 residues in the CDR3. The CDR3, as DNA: TGTGCCAGCAGTTTTAGAGGGGGTGGGTACGAGCAGTACTTC. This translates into CASSFRGGGYEQYF.

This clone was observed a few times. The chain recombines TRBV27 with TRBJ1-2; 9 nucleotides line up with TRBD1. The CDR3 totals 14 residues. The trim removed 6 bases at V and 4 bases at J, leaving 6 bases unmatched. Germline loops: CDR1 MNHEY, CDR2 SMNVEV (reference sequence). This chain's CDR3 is CASRTTGGIYGYTF. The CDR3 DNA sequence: TGTGCCAGCAGAACGACAGGGGGAATCTATGGCTACACCTTC.

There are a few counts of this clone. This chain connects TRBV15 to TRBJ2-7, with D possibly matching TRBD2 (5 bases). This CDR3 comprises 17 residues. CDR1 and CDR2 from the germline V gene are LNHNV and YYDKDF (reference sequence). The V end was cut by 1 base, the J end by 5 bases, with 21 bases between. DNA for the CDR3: TGTGCCACCAGCAGAGTTCAGACCGGGGTTCCATTCCACGAGCAGTACTTC. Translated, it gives CATSRVQTGVPFHEQYF. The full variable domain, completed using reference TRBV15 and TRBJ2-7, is DAMVIQNPRYQVTQFGKPVTLSCSQTLNHNVMYWYQQKSSQAPKLLFHYYDKDFNNEADTPDNFQSRRPNTSFCFLDIRSPGLGDTAMYLCATSRVQTGVPFHEQYFGPGTRLTVT.

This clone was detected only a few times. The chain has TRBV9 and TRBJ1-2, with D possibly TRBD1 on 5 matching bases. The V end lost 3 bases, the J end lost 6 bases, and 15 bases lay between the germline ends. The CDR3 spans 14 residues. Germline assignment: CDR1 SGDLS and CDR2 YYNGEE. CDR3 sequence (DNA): TGTGCCAGCAGCGGGAAAGGGGTTATCGATGGCTACACCTTC. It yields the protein CASSGKGVIDGYTF.

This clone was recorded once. As DNA, the CDR3 is TGTGCCACCAGCAGCCCGACAGGGTTCCACGAGCAGTACTTC. Its protein product is CATSSPTGFHEQYF. The rearrangement joins TRBV15 to TRBJ2-7; 7 bases match TRBD1. The V gene end was trimmed by 3 bases and the J gene end by 5 bases; junction bases not matched to a gene: 7. The CDR3 has 14 residues. Per germline, CDR1 LNHNV and CDR2 YYDKDF (reference sequence).